This TCR beta chain is drawn from a study of CD8+CD57+ T cells in acquired aplastic anemia. V trimming: 2 bases; J trimming: 7 bases; junction bases outside the gene matches: 5. The CDR3 covers 13 residues. CDR1 is DFQATT and CDR2 is SNEGSKA in the germline V gene (reference sequence). TCR beta VDJ combinations and CDR3 sequences were profiled from genomic DNA. TCRdb fed the reads into MiXCR, producing one record per CDR3 protein. The repertoire consists of 150,000 to 200,000 distinct CDR3 sequences, with 55% to 75% occurring once and the leading ten covering 45%. This receptor was identified in a human donor in good health. Source material: sorted CD4+, CD8+, or CD8+CD57+ T cells (not recorded which) from PBMCs. J is TRBJ2-1 and V is TRBV20-1; 7 bases are shared with TRBD1. The CDR3, as DNA: TGCAGTGCTAGAACCGACAGGGTGAATGAGCAGTTCTTC. Protein product: CSARTDRVNEQFF.